This TCR beta chain is from a study of glioma-infiltrating T cells. Study-wide points: Only very few CDR3 sequences appeared in both tissue and blood.

There are a few counts of this clonotype. The antigen remains unidentified. Using RNA template, CDR3s of TCR alpha and beta were amplified with iRepertoire arm-PCR. One-step reverse transcription and amplification started from approximately 100-400 ng of tissue mRNA or PBMC total RNA. TCRdb re-called the multiplex PCR reads through MiXCR, storing one row per CDR3 protein. The sample has more than 20,000 distinct CDR3 sequences; around 25% are singletons. The J segment lost 16 bases and the V segment lost 4 bases, leaving 14 bases of the junction unmatched. The CDR3 runs 14 residues. Germline lookup yields CDR1 SEHNR and CDR2 FQNEAQ (reference sequence).

The sequencing sample was made of glioma tissue, nonneoplastic brain tissue, or PBMCs (not recorded which). The TCR was taken from a human donor with low-grade glioma or glioblastoma, undergoing nonglioma brain surgery, or in good health (not recorded which). This rearrangement joins TRBV7-9 to TRBJ2-1; 9 nucleotides align to TRBD1. CDR3 residues: CASSSSVGGQGEFF. The CDR3 DNA is TGTGCCAGCAGCTCCAGTGTCGGGGGACAGGGAGAATTCTTC.